This TCR beta chain appears in the sequencing data of a study of blood T cell repertoires in COVID-19. Study context: T cells, B-cell-depleted T cells, or PBMCs provided the cDNA or gDNA that served as material.

It was during active infection that Seattle patients were enrolled and then longitudinally followed. Sequenced by immunoSEQ multiplex PCR; TCRdb stores in-frame clones only, minus some. The repertoire holds about 300,000 clones, with around 85% as singletons. Germline loops: CDR1 SGHDN, CDR2 FVKESK. Trimming cost V 0 bases and J 3 bases, with 12 bases left between them. CDR3 size: 16 residues. The V gene is TRBV14, the J gene TRBJ2-4; weak D call: TRBD1 (6 bases). This clonotype originated in a human donor with COVID-19, enrolled during active disease. The donor label of this sample is uncertain. The material sequenced was peripheral blood. CDR3 in amino acids: CASSQDQGRGKNIQYF. The DNA for the CDR3 is TGTGCCAGCAGCCAAGATCAGGGGCGAGGCAAAAACATTCAGTACTTC. The variable domain in full, with the rest retrieved from reference TRBV14 and TRBJ2-4, is EAGVTQFPSHSVIEKGQTVTLRCDPISGHDNLYWYRRVMGKEIKFLLHFVKESKQDESGMPNNRFLAERTGGTYSTLKVQPAELEDSGVYFCASSQDQGRGKNIQYFGAGTRLSVL.